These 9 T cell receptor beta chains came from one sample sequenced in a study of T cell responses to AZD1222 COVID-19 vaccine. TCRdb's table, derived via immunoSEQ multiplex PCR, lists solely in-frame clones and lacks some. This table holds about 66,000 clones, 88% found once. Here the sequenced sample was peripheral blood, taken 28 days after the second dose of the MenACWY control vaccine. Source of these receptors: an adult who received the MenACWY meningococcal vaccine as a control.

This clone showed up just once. The CDR3 protein is CASSLETGEQPQHF. CDR3 sequence (DNA): TGTGCCAGCAGCTTAGAGACAGGGGAACAGCCCCAGCATTTT. This chain connects TRBV7-2 to TRBJ1-5, with 8 positions matching TRBD1. Germline V gene sequence: CDR1 SGHTA, CDR2 FQGNSA. J was trimmed by 7 bases and V by 1 base; bases with no gene match: 3. CDR3 length equals 14 residues.

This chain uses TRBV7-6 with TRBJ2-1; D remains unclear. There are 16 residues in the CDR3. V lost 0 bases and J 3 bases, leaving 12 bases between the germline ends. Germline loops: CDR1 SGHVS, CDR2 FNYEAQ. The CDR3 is CASSLAGYGDYNEQFF. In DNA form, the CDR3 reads TGTGCCAGCAGCTTAGCAGGGTATGGAGACTACAATGAGCAGTTCTTC.

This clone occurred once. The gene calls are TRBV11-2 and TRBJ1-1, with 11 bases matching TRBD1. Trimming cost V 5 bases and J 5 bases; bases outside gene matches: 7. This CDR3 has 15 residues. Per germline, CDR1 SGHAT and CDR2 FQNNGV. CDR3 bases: TGTGCCAGCAGCGCCGGACAGGGGGCGCTGACTGAAGCTTTCTTT. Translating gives CASSAGQGALTEAFF.

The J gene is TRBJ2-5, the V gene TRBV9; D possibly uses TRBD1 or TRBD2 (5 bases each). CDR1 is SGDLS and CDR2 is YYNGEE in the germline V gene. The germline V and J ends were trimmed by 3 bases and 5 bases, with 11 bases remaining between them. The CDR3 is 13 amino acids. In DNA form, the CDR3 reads TGTGCCAGCAGCGCCGGGACCACGGAGACCCAGTACTTC. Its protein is CASSAGTTETQYF.

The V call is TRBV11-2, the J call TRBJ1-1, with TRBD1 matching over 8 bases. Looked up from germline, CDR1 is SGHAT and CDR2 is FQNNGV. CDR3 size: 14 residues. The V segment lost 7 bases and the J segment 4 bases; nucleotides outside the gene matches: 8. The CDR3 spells CASTPFTGGTEAFF. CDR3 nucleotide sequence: TGTGCCAGCACTCCTTTCACAGGGGGCACTGAAGCTTTCTTT.

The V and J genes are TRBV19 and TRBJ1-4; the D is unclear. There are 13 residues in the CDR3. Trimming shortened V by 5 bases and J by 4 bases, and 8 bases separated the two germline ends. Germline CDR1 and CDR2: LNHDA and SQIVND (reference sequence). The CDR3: CASSSWDNEKLFF. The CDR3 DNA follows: TGTGCCAGTAGTTCCTGGGATAATGAAAAACTGTTTTTT.

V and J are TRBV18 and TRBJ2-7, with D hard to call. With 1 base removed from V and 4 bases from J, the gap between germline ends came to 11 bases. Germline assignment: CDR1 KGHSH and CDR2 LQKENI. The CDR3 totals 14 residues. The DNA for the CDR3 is TGTGCCAGCTCACCACACCCCCGGAATTACGAGCAGTACTTC. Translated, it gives CASSPHPRNYEQYF.

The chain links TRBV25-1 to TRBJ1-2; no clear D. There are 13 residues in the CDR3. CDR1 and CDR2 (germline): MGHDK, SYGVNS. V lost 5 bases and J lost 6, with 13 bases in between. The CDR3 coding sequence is TGTGCCAGCAGTACCTATCGTCTAGATGGCTACACCTTC. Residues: CASSTYRLDGYTF.

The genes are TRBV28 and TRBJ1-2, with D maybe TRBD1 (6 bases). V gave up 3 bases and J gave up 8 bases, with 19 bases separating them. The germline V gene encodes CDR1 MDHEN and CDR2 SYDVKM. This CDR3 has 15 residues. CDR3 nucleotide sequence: TGTGCCAGCAGTTTCCCCGGACAGTCCTTTCGCGGCTACACCTTC. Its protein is CASSFPGQSFRGYTF.